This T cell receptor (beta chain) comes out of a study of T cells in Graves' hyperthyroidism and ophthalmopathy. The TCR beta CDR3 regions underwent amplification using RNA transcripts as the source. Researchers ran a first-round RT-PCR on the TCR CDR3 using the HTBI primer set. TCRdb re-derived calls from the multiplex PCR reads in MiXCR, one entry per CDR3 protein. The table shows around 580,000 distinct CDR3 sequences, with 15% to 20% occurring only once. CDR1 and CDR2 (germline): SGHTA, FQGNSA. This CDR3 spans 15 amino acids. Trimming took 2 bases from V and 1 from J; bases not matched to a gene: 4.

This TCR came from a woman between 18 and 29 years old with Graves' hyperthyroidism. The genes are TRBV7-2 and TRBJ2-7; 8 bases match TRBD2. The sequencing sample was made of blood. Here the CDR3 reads CASSLTGGPSYEQYF. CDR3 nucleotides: TGTGCCAGCAGCTTAACGGGAGGGCCGTCCTACGAGCAGTACTTC.